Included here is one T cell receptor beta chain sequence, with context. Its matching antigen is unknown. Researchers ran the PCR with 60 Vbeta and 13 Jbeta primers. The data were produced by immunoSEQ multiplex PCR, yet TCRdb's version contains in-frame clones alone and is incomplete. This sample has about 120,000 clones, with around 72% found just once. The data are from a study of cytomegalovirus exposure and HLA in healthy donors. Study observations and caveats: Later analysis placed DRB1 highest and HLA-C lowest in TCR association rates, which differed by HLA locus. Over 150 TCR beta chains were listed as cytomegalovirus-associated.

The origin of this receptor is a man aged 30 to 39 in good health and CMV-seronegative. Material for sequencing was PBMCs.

CDR3 sequence reads: CASSALAGGPGDTQYF. The CDR3 coding sequence is TGTGCCAGCAGCGCCCTAGCGGGGGGTCCCGGAGATACGCAGTATTTT. The V gene is TRBV9, the J gene TRBJ2-3, with 11 bases aligning to TRBD2. This CDR3 spans 16 amino acids. With 3 bases clipped from V and 5 bases from J, the junction kept 8 bases outside the gene matches. CDR1 is SGDLS, CDR2 YYNGEE, per germline. Full variable domain (rest looked up from reference TRBV9 and TRBJ2-3): DSGVTQTPKHLITATGQRVTLRCSPRSGDLSVYWYQQSLDQGLQFLIQYYNGEERAKGNILERFSAQQFPDLHSELNLSSLELGDSALYFCASSALAGGPGDTQYFGPGTRLTVL.